The next 20 T cell receptor beta chains were all read from a single sample in a study of T cell responses to AZD1222 COVID-19 vaccine. The repertoire was sequenced with immunoSEQ multiplex PCR; TCRdb's copy has only in-frame clones and lacks some. The repertoire holds fewer than 130,000 clones, about 88% seen once, with 1.5% to 2% in the top ten. The sequencing here drew on peripheral blood, taken on day 0 of AZD1222 vaccination. The source of these receptors is an adult in good health.

The V gene is TRBV6-5, the J gene TRBJ1-4; TRBD1 might be the D (5 bases). Germline CDR1 and CDR2: MNHEY and SVGAGI. Deletions cut 0 bases from V and 3 bases from J, with 11 bases between. CDR3 length: 16 amino acids. In nucleotides, the CDR3 is TGTGCCAGCAGTTACTCTCCAGGGCAATCTAATGAAAAACTGTTTTTT. Translation: CASSYSPGQSNEKLFF.

The V call is TRBV10-3, the J call TRBJ2-1; a possible D gene is TRBD1 (6 bases). Trimming removed 1 base at V and 10 bases at J, with 14 bases between. The CDR3 is made up of 14 amino acids. CDR1 is ENHRY, CDR2 SYGVKD, per germline. CDR3 bases: TGTGCCATCAGTGAGTTTACAGGGTCCCAGGAGCAGTTCTTC. Its translation: CAISEFTGSQEQFF.

V and J are TRBV3-1 (or the pseudogene TRBV3-2) and TRBJ2-1; the D call may be TRBD1 or TRBD2 (6 bases each). The CDR3 has 16 amino acids. Germline V gives CDR1 LGHDT, CDR2 YNNKEL (reference sequence). V gave up 4 bases and J gave up 7 bases, with 20 bases separating them. The DNA of the CDR3 is TGTGCCAGCAGCCCAACGCTAGCGAAAACAGGGAATGAGCAGTTCTTC. It specifies CASSPTLAKTGNEQFF.

The chain combines TRBV6-2 or TRBV6-3 with TRBJ1-2, with 7 bases matching TRBD1. CDR1 is MNHEY, CDR2 SVGEGT, per germline. The trim removed 0 bases at V and 3 bases at J, leaving 4 bases unmatched. The CDR3 has 15 residues. In nucleotides, the CDR3 is TGTGCCAGCAGTTACTCACGACAGGGCGACTATGGCTACACCTTC. Translation gives CASSYSRQGDYGYTF.

This chain uses TRBV6-5 with TRBJ1-5; D gene unclear. This CDR3 comprises 13 residues. Germline values: CDR1 MNHEY, CDR2 SVGAGI. V was clipped by 5 bases and J by 0 bases, with 5 bases between them. The CDR3 DNA follows: TGTGCCAGCAGTCCTAATAGCAATCAGCCCCAGCATTTT. Its protein product is CASSPNSNQPQHF.

This chain connects TRBV2 to TRBJ1-1; D is perhaps TRBD1 (6 bases). CDR1 and CDR2 from the germline V gene are SNHLY and FYNNEI. Between the trimmed V and J ends, which lost 0 bases and 4 bases, there was a span of 15 bases. This CDR3 comprises 16 residues. The CDR3 coding sequence is TGTGCCAGCAGTGAAGCCCTCTCCCACAGGGTCACTGAAGCTTTCTTT. Translation: CASSEALSHRVTEAFF. The variable domain in full, with the rest retrieved from reference TRBV2 and TRBJ1-1, is EPEVTQTPSHQVTQMGQEVILRCVPISNHLYFYWYRQILGQKVEFLVSFYNNEISEKSEIFDDQFSVERPDGSNFTLKIRSTKLEDSAMYFCASSEALSHRVTEAFFGQGTRLTVV.

The chain has TRBV7-9 and TRBJ1-5; 8 positions agree with TRBD1. V was clipped by 1 base and J by 11 bases; unmatched bases: 10. Germline assignment: CDR1 SEHNR and CDR2 FQNEAQ (reference sequence). CDR3 length: 15 residues. The CDR3 bases are TGTGCCAGCAGCTTAGATGGGAACAGGGGGAAGACCCAGCATTTT. Its translation: CASSLDGNRGKTQHF. The complete variable domain, with remaining parts taken from reference TRBV7-9 and TRBJ1-5, reads DTGVSQNPRHKITKRGQNVTFRCDPISEHNRLYWYRQTLGQGPEFLTYFQNEAQLEKSRLLSDRFSAERPKGSFSTLEIQRTEQGDSAMYLCASSLDGNRGKTQHFGDGTRLSIL.

The chain carries TRBV3-1 (or the pseudogene TRBV3-2) and TRBJ1-3, with D hard to call. Per germline, CDR1 LGHDT and CDR2 YNNKEL (reference sequence). The CDR3 totals 12 residues. Trimming pared 2 bases from V and 6 bases from J, leaving 5 bases between. CDR3 sequence reads: CASSQTKNTIYF. The CDR3 DNA reads TGTGCCAGCAGCCAAACAAAAAACACCATATATTTT.

The chain joins TRBV27 to TRBJ1-1; weak D call: TRBD1 (6 bases). This CDR3 is 14 amino acids long. In germline, CDR1 is MNHEY, CDR2 SMNVEV (reference sequence). V was cut by 4 bases and J by 3 bases, with 12 bases left in between. CDR3 DNA: TGTGCCAGCAGTTATTCGACAGGACACACTGAAGCTTTCTTT. This gives the protein CASSYSTGHTEAFF.

The chain uses TRBV19 and TRBJ1-5; D uncertain. The CDR3 spans 17 residues. The V gene lost 2 bases and the J gene lost 0 bases, with 14 bases spanning the gap. Germline V gives CDR1 LNHDA, CDR2 SQIVND (reference sequence). The chain's CDR3 is CASSISVAEHSNQPQHF. The CDR3 DNA reads TGTGCCAGTAGTATAAGTGTGGCAGAACATAGCAATCAGCCCCAGCATTTT.

The chain uses TRBV6-5 and TRBJ1-1; 8 nucleotides line up with TRBD1. CDR3 length equals 15 residues. The germline V gene has CDR1 MNHEY and CDR2 SVGAGI. Unmatched junction bases numbered 6, after V lost 0 bases and J lost 6 bases. CDR3 loop: CASSYSGQGKPEAFF. For the CDR3, the DNA is TGTGCCAGCAGTTACTCCGGACAGGGAAAACCTGAAGCTTTCTTT.

This clone was seen more than once but under ten times. The CDR3 nucleotides are TGTGCCTGGAGTGTAGGGGGGGCGACCCGTACTAATGAAAAACTGTTTTTT. Residues: CAWSVGGATRTNEKLFF. The V call is TRBV30, the J call TRBJ1-4; tentatively, D is TRBD1 (6 bases). The V end lost 0 bases, the J end lost 2 bases, and 16 bases lay between the germline ends. The CDR3 covers 17 residues. The V gene's germline CDR1 is GTSNPN and CDR2 SVGIG (reference sequence). Complete variable domain (other parts from reference TRBV30 and TRBJ1-4): SQTIHQWPATLVQPVGSPLSLECTVEGTSNPNLYWYRQAAGRGLQLLFYSVGIGQISSEVPQNLSASRPQDRQFILSSKKLLLSDSGFYLCAWSVGGATRTNEKLFFGSGTQLSVL.

The chain recombines TRBV7-2 with TRBJ1-1; possible D gene TRBD1, 6 bases. There are 17 residues in the CDR3. V was pared by 2 bases and J by 3 bases, with 19 bases between. Germline-derived CDR1 and CDR2 are SGHTA and FQGNSA. The CDR3 DNA is TGTGCCAGCAGCTTATCGGGGGGGGCAGCCACATACACTGAAGCTTTCTTT. Its translation: CASSLSGGAATYTEAFF.

The chain has TRBV18 and TRBJ2-7; D gene ambiguous. This CDR3 is built from 16 residues. Germline values: CDR1 KGHSH, CDR2 LQKENI. The germline V and J ends were trimmed by 0 bases and 0 bases, with 12 bases remaining between them. CDR3 in amino acids: CASSPPKGSSSYEQYF. The CDR3 DNA is TGTGCCAGCTCACCACCCAAAGGGTCGAGCTCCTACGAGCAGTACTTC.

CDR3: CASSAPRYSYEQYF. CDR3 coding DNA: TGTGCCAGTAGTGCTCCTCGGTACTCCTACGAGCAGTACTTC. The chain is built from TRBV19 and TRBJ2-7; D is uncertain. Germline assignment: CDR1 LNHDA and CDR2 SQIVND (reference sequence). This CDR3 contains 14 residues. Deletions cut 5 bases from V and 0 bases from J, with 11 bases between.

This chain uses TRBV11-2 with TRBJ1-1; D unclear. Trimming stripped 3 bases from V and 8 bases from J, with 7 bases between. Germline CDR1 reads SGHAT; CDR2 reads FQNNGV. There are 11 residues in the CDR3. CDR3 loop: CASSFLGEAFF. For the CDR3, the DNA is TGTGCCAGCAGCTTTCTTGGAGAAGCTTTCTTT. The full variable domain, with the rest looked up from reference TRBV11-2 and TRBJ1-1, is EAGVAQSPRYKIIEKRQSVAFWCNPISGHATLYWYQQILGQGPKLLIQFQNNGVVDDSQLPKDRFSAERLKGVDSTLKIQPAKLEDSAVYLCASSFLGEAFFGQGTRLTVV.

The chain has TRBV7-6 and TRBJ1-6; D gene uncertain. This CDR3 is built from 15 residues. The germline V gene has CDR1 SGHVS and CDR2 FNYEAQ. The V end lost 3 bases, the J end lost 9 bases, and 15 bases lay between the germline ends. The CDR3 protein is CASSLYDVGSSPLHF. CDR3 DNA: TGTGCCAGCAGCTTGTACGACGTTGGGAGTTCACCCCTCCACTTT.

The chain joins TRBV18 to TRBJ2-5; D not resolved. The V gene's germline CDR1 is KGHSH and CDR2 LQKENI. The V and J ends lost 3 bases and 0 bases respectively, with 5 bases between them. This CDR3 contains 13 residues. The CDR3 is CASSPYDQETQYF. The CDR3 nucleotides are TGTGCCAGCTCACCCTATGACCAAGAGACCCAGTACTTC.

This clone has more than one count but fewer than ten. The chain links TRBV19 to TRBJ2-2, with D possibly being TRBD1 or TRBD2 (6 bases each). This CDR3 is built from 14 residues. Germline V gene data show CDR1 as LNHDA and CDR2 as SQIVND (reference sequence). Trimming stripped 3 bases from V and 5 bases from J, with 10 bases between. DNA of the CDR3: TGTGCCAGTAGTATTCTAGGGGGGACCGGGGAGCTGTTTTTT. Translated, it gives CASSILGGTGELFF.

The chain has TRBV5-8 and TRBJ2-1, with a weak D call TRBD2 (5 bases). The V end lost 3 bases, the J end lost 10 bases, and 14 bases lay between the germline ends. CDR1 is SGHTS, CDR2 YDEGEE, per germline. This CDR3 spans 13 amino acids. The CDR3 coding sequence is TGTGCCAGCAGCTCCTTAGACTACCAGGAGCAGTTCTTC. Translated, it gives CASSSLDYQEQFF.